This T cell receptor (beta chain) was sequenced for a study of blood T cell repertoires in COVID-19. On this clone: Within the sample, other DNA sequences also encode this same CDR3.

TCRdb's table, derived via immunoSEQ multiplex PCR, lists solely in-frame clones and lacks some. The sample records around 300,000 clones, approximately 85% being singletons. This CDR3 has 14 residues. V was pared by 4 bases and J by 2 bases, with 4 bases of the junction left unmatched. Germline V gene data show CDR1 as MNHEY and CDR2 as SVGEGT. Sequenced material: peripheral blood. The clonotype comes from a man younger than 35 with active or convalescent COVID-19. The chain joins TRBV6-2 or TRBV6-3 to TRBJ2-7, with 8 bases fitting TRBD1. For the CDR3, the DNA is TGTGCCAGCAGTTCCCGGACAGGGACCTACGAGCAGTACTTC. Amino acids: CASSSRTGTYEQYF.